One sample yielded the 5 T cell receptor beta chains listed below, sequenced in a study of OX40 agonist ivuxolimab in advanced cancers. Data came from immunoSEQ multiplex PCR; TCRdb stores just in-frame clones and leaves some out. Here the sample spans more than 50,000 clones, about nine tenths being singletons. This sample comprised CD4+ or CD8+ T cells sorted from blood, obtained in a trial of the OX40 agonist ivuxolimab. The receptors come from an adult with an advanced solid tumor such as melanoma, head and neck, liver or kidney cancer.

The rearrangement joins TRBV6-5 to TRBJ2-3; 8 bases fit TRBD2. The trim removed 5 bases at V and 4 bases at J, leaving 8 bases unmatched. Germline V CDR1 and CDR2: MNHEY, SVGAGI. This CDR3 is 15 amino acids long. The CDR3: CASSPRGGPPDTQYF. Here the CDR3 DNA reads TGTGCCAGCAGTCCTCGGGGGGGCCCCCCAGATACGCAGTATTTT.

The CDR3 DNA is TGTGCCAGCAGCTTAGACGGTGGGATCCCTGGAAACACCATATATTTT. As protein: CASSLDGGIPGNTIYF. This sequence joins TRBV7-8 and TRBJ1-3; D remains ambiguous. The germline CDR1 and CDR2 sequences are SGHVS and FQNEAQ. There are 16 residues in the CDR3. V gave up 1 base and J gave up 2 bases, with 12 bases separating them.

The genes are TRBV9 and TRBJ1-1; D is undetermined. This CDR3 is 13 amino acids long. The V gene lost 7 bases and the J gene lost 0 bases, with 10 bases spanning the gap. Looked up from germline, CDR1 is SGDLS and CDR2 is YYNGEE. In DNA, the CDR3 is TGTGCCAGCGCAACCCAGATGAACACTGAAGCTTTCTTT. The encoded protein is CASATQMNTEAFF.

The chain combines TRBV7-6 with TRBJ2-3; tentatively, D is TRBD2 (6 bases). V lost 5 bases to trimming and J lost 8 bases, with 11 bases between them. CDR1 SGHVS and CDR2 FNYEAQ come from the germline V gene. This CDR3 contains 12 residues. The CDR3 sequence is CASSPAGGTQYF. CDR3 in DNA: TGTGCCAGCAGCCCCGCCGGGGGTACGCAGTATTTT.

This clone appeared a single time. V gene TRBV11-2 combines with J gene TRBJ2-1, with 9 bases lining up with TRBD2. Germline-derived CDR1 and CDR2 are SGHAT and FQNNGV. This CDR3 has 15 amino acids. The ends lost 1 base at V and 8 bases at J; junction bases unmatched: 6. CDR3 sequence reads: CASSLVGTSSHEQFF. The CDR3 bases are TGTGCCAGCAGCTTAGTGGGGACTAGCTCCCATGAGCAGTTCTTC.